This T cell receptor beta chain was sequenced in a study of blood T cell repertoires in COVID-19. Study at large: The cDNA or gDNA used as material had been derived from T cells, B-cell-depleted T cells, or PBMCs.

This clone was seen only once. In the original analysis: Amplifying reference gene primers gave estimates of nucleated cell counts. The repertoire was sequenced with immunoSEQ multiplex PCR; TCRdb's copy has only in-frame clones and lacks some. The V and J calls and clone size come from that table; D and trimming were worked out from the DNA. In the table there are about 280,000 clones, 89% of which are singletons. This clonotype originated in an older woman who had recovered from COVID-19. Material for sequencing was PBMCs or T cells enriched from blood (not recorded which).

The CDR3 DNA follows: TGTGCCAGCAGCGGTGGACAGTCGAATGAAAAACTGTTTTTT. Amino acid sequence: CASSGGQSNEKLFF. The gene calls are TRBV9 and TRBJ1-4; D may be TRBD1 (6 bases). Per germline, CDR1 SGDLS and CDR2 YYNGEE. This CDR3 has 14 amino acids. V lost 3 bases and J lost 5, with 11 bases in between.